This TCR beta chain appears in the sequencing data of a study of T-cell memory formation after mild COVID-19. Employing constant-segment primers, 5'RACE generated TCR alpha and TCR beta cDNA libraries bearing sample barcodes and UMIs. MiXCR was run by TCRdb on the 5' RACE reads, yielding one entry per CDR3 protein. The sample consists of hundreds of thousands of distinct CDR3 sequences, about a fifth of them appearing once. This CDR3 is 14 amino acids long. V was clipped by 5 bases and J by 8 bases; unmatched bases: 9. This sequence joins TRBV12-3 or TRBV12-4 and TRBJ1-5; 7 positions agree with TRBD1. This TCR was sampled from an adult woman who had mild COVID-19 (a few samples of this study predate the infection). Cell type and time point are not known. The sample consisted of PBMCs or a T cell subset sorted from them (not recorded which). CDR3 nucleotide sequence: TGTGCCAGCAGTCCAAACAGGGGCTTTGAGCCCCAGCATTTT. Protein: CASSPNRGFEPQHF.